A single sample is the source of the 10 T cell receptor beta chains below, sequenced in a study of liver allograft versus peripheral blood T cells. About the research overall: Hepatic allograft T cell receptor repertoires were evaluated relative to those present in recipients' peripheral blood.

TCRdb processed the reads anew with MiXCR; each CDR3 protein has one entry. The sample consists of some 10,000 distinct CDR3 sequences, roughly 19% of them appearing once. The receptors derive from a human patient who had a liver transplant. Some T cells may be supplied by the graft donor.

This rearrangement joins TRBV20-1 to TRBJ1-1; the match to TRBD1 covers 7 bases. V trimming: 3 bases; J trimming: 8 bases; junction bases outside the gene matches: 6. Germline values: CDR1 DFQATT, CDR2 SNEGSKA (reference sequence). The CDR3 is 12 residues long. The CDR3 sequence: CSASPGTEEAFF. CDR3 sequence (DNA): TGCAGTGCTAGTCCCGGGACAGAGGAAGCTTTCTTT.

V is TRBV12-3 or TRBV12-4 and J is TRBJ2-7, with TRBD1 matching over 9 bases. The trim removed 5 bases at V and 2 bases at J, leaving 7 bases unmatched. The CDR3 loop spans 15 amino acids. For the CDR3, the DNA is TGTGCCAGCAGTACCGGGACAGGGCCACCCTACGAGCAGTACTTC. It encodes CASSTGTGPPYEQYF.

This clonotype was found a few times. V and J are TRBV12-3 or TRBV12-4 and TRBJ2-1, with 10 positions matching TRBD2. Unmatched junction bases numbered 7, after V lost 4 bases and J lost 10 bases. The CDR3 runs to 14 residues. The CDR3 region is CASSSWLAGVEQFF. DNA for the CDR3: TGTGCCAGCAGTTCTTGGCTAGCGGGGGTGGAGCAGTTCTTC.

The chain carries TRBV15 and TRBJ1-5; perhaps TRBD1 as D (5 bases). The V gene's germline CDR1 is LNHNV and CDR2 YYDKDF (reference sequence). This CDR3 region has 18 residues. V gave up 0 bases and J gave up 0 bases, with 15 bases separating them. In nucleotides, the CDR3 is TGTGCCACCAGCAGAGATCCCATGACAGCGAATAGCAATCAGCCCCAGCATTTT. Its translation is CATSRDPMTANSNQPQHF.

Concerning this clonotype: A read error is possible here, since a much larger clone lies one base away. The chain uses TRBV6-5 and TRBJ2-1; 13 nucleotides match TRBD2. The CDR3 consists of 18 residues. The germline CDR1 and CDR2 sequences are MNHEY and SVGAGI. DNA of the CDR3: TGTTCCAGCAGTTACTCGTGGACTAGCGGGGGATCCTACAATGAGCAGTTCTTC. It is translated as CSSSYSWTSGGSYNEQFF.

This chain connects TRBV28 to TRBJ2-7; TRBD1 is a possible D gene (6 bases). The germline V gene has CDR1 MDHEN and CDR2 SYDVKM. This CDR3 is built from 14 residues. V gave up 5 bases and J gave up 4 bases, with 15 bases separating them. In nucleotides, the CDR3 is TGTGCCAGCAGTCCCAACCCCCAGGGGTACGAGCAGTACTTC. Its translation is CASSPNPQGYEQYF.

The J gene is TRBJ1-1, the V gene TRBV15; 7 bases are a match to TRBD1. Germline CDR1 and CDR2: LNHNV and YYDKDF (reference sequence). J was trimmed by 6 bases and V by 3 bases; bases with no gene match: 10. CDR3 length equals 15 residues. In DNA, the CDR3 is TGTGCCACCAGCAGGGGGGACAGCAAGGGCGCTGAAGCTTTCTTT. It yields the protein CATSRGDSKGAEAFF.

This clonotype is deemed medium-sized (0.01 to 0.1%). The genes are TRBV6-1 and TRBJ1-1; D is undetermined. Trimming removed 2 bases at V and 2 bases at J, with 6 bases between. The V gene's germline CDR1 is MNHNS and CDR2 SASEGT. The CDR3 length is 13 residues. CDR3 sequence reads: CASSEHVNTEAFF. The CDR3 DNA follows: TGTGCCAGCAGTGAACACGTAAACACTGAAGCTTTCTTT.

This clonotype is medium-sized in the sample. The chain carries TRBV6-1 and TRBJ1-1; 7 nucleotides line up with TRBD1. V lost 2 bases to trimming and J lost 4 bases; unmatched junction nucleotides: 7. There are 15 residues in the CDR3. Germline V CDR1 and CDR2: MNHNS, SASEGT. DNA of the CDR3: TGTGCCAGCAGTGAAAGGGGGCTAGGGTTCACTGAAGCTTTCTTT. Encoded protein: CASSERGLGFTEAFF.

This clonotype appeared a few times. The genes are TRBV20-1 and TRBJ2-1; TRBD2 agrees at 11 bases. The J segment lost 5 bases and the V segment lost 6 bases, leaving 15 bases of the junction unmatched. This CDR3 has 17 residues. The germline V gene has CDR1 DFQATT and CDR2 SNEGSKA (reference sequence). CDR3 sequence: CSARRTSGSSLHNEQFF. CDR3 coding DNA: TGCAGTGCGAGACGGACTAGCGGGTCCTCCTTACACAATGAGCAGTTCTTC.